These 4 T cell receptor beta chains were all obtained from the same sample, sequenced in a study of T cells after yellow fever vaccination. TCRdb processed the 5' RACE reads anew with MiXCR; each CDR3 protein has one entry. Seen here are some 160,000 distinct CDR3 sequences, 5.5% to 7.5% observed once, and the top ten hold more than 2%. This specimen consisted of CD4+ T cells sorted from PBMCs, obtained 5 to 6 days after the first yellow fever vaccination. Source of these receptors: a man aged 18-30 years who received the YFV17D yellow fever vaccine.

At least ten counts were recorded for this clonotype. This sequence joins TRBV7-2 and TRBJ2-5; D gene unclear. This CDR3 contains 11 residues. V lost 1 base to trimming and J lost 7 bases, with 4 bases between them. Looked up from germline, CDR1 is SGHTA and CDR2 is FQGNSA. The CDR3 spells CASSLGATQYF. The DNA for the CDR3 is TGTGCCAGCAGCTTAGGAGCGACCCAGTACTTC.

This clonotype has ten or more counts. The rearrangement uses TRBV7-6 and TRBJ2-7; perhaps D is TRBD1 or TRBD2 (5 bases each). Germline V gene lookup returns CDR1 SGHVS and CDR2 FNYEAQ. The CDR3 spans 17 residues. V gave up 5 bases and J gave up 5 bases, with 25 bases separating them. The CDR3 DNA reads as TGTGCCAGCAGCCCAGAAACGGGACGTGTCTTCCTAAACGAGCAGTACGTC. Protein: CASSPETGRVFLNEQYV.

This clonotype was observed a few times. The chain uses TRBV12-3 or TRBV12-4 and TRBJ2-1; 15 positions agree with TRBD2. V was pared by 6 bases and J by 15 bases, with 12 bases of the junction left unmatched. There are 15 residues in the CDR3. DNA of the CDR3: TGTGCCAGCAGAGACACCGGGACTAGCGGGGGGCCGGGGTTCTTC. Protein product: CASRDTGTSGGPGFF.

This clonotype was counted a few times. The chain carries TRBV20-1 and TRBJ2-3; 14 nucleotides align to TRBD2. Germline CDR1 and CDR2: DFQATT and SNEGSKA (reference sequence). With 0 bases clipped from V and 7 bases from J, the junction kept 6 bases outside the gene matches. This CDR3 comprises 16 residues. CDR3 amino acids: CSARDVWTSGGNTQYF. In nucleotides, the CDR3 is TGCAGTGCTAGAGATGTCTGGACTAGCGGGGGGAATACGCAGTATTTT.